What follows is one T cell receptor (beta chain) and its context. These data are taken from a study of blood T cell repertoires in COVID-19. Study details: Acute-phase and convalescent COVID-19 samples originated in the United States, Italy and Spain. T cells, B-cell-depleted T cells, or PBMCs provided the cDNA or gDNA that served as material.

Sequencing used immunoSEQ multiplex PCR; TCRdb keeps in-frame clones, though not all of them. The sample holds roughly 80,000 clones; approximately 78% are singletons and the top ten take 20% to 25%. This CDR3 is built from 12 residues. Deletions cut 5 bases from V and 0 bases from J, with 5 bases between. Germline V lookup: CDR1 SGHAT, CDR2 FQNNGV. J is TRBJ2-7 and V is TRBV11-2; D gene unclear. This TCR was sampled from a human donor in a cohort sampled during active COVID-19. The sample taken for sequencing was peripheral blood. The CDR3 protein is CASSLLSYEQYF. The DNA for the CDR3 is TGTGCCAGCAGCCTCCTCTCCTACGAGCAGTACTTC. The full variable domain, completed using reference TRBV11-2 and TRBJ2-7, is EAGVAQSPRYKIIEKRQSVAFWCNPISGHATLYWYQQILGQGPKLLIQFQNNGVVDDSQLPKDRFSAERLKGVDSTLKIQPAKLEDSAVYLCASSLLSYEQYFGPGTRLTVT.